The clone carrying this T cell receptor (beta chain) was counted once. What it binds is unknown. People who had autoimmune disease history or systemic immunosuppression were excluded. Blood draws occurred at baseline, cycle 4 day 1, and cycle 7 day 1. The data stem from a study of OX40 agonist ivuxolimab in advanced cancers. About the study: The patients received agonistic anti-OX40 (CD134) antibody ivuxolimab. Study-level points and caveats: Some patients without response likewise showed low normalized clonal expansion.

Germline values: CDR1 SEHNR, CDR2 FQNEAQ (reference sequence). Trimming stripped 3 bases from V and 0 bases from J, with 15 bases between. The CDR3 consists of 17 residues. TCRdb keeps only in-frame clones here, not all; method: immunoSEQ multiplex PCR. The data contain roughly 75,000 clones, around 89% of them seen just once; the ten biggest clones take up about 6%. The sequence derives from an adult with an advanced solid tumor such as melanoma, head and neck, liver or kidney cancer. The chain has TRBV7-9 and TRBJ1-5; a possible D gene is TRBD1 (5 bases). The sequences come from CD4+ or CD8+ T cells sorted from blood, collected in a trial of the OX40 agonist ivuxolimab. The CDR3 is CASSFVQGPFSNQPQHF. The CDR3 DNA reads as TGTGCCAGCAGCTTCGTTCAGGGTCCCTTTAGCAATCAGCCCCAGCATTTT. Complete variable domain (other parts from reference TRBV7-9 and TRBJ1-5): DTGVSQNPRHKITKRGQNVTFRCDPISEHNRLYWYRQTLGQGPEFLTYFQNEAQLEKSRLLSDRFSAERPKGSFSTLEIQRTEQGDSAMYLCASSFVQGPFSNQPQHFGDGTRLSIL.